The 7 T cell receptor beta chains below come from one sample, sequenced in a study of blood T cells in healthy people across ages. Then a second PCR, running roughly 6 to 12 cycles, was carried out with a sample-barcoded 5' primer and a J-beta primer mix. TCRdb analysed the 5' RACE reads with MiXCR anew, one entry per CDR3 protein. The table has roughly 1.6 million distinct CDR3 sequences, roughly a third seen once. The material sequenced was blood. The receptors stem from a woman aged 30 to 39 in good health.

The rearrangement uses TRBV4-1 and TRBJ2-1, with 12 positions matching TRBD2. V lost 2 bases to trimming and J lost 7 bases; unmatched junction nucleotides: 9. The CDR3 loop spans 17 amino acids. The germline V gene encodes CDR1 MGHRA and CDR2 YSYEKL. The CDR3 nucleotides are TGCGCCAGCAGCCAACGCCGACTAGCGGGGGAAAAAAATGAGCAGTTCTTC. The encoded protein is CASSQRRLAGEKNEQFF.

This clonotype was counted many times. V gene TRBV4-1 combines with J gene TRBJ2-3, with D possibly matching TRBD1 (5 bases). CDR3 length: 13 residues. Germline CDR1 reads MGHRA; CDR2 reads YSYEKL. V was shortened by 1 base and J by 6 bases, with 8 bases between the two germline ends. As DNA, the CDR3 is TGCGCCAGCAGCCAAGTCAGGGCTGATACGCAGTATTTT. Protein product: CASSQVRADTQYF.

The chain combines TRBV5-1 with TRBJ2-7, with D unclear. Germline V gene data show CDR1 as SGHRS and CDR2 as YFSETQ. This CDR3 is built from 16 residues. Trimming took off 4 bases at V and 2 bases at J, with 19 bases between the two ends. The CDR3 loop reads CASSVALESPTYEQYF. The CDR3 region has the DNA TGCGCCAGCAGCGTAGCCTTGGAATCCCCGACCTACGAGCAGTACTTC.

The sample holds a few counts of this clonotype. J is TRBJ1-2 and V is TRBV5-1, with a tentative D call TRBD1 (5 bases). The CDR3 is made up of 15 amino acids. Germline V gene lookup returns CDR1 SGHRS and CDR2 YFSETQ. Deletions cut 0 bases from V and 6 bases from J, with 15 bases between. The CDR3 region is CASSLAAGLYHGYTF. The CDR3 coding sequence is TGCGCCAGCAGCTTGGCCGCGGGACTCTATCATGGCTACACCTTC.

The gene calls are TRBV27 and TRBJ2-3, with TRBD2 matching over 12 bases. Looked up from germline, CDR1 is MNHEY and CDR2 is SMNVEV (reference sequence). Germline trimming cut 7 bases from V and 4 bases from J; bases unmatched to any gene: 6. CDR3 length equals 15 residues. CDR3 region: CASNLAGGRADTQYF. CDR3 DNA: TGTGCCAGCAACCTAGCGGGGGGGCGCGCAGATACGCAGTATTTT.

V and J are TRBV4-1 and TRBJ2-4, with D hard to call. Trimming removed 1 base at V and 3 bases at J, with 10 bases between. Germline V gene data show CDR1 as MGHRA and CDR2 as YSYEKL. There are 15 residues in the CDR3. The CDR3 coding sequence is TGCGCCAGCAGCCAAGTCTCCTTGGGCAAAAACATTCAGTACTTC. Encoded protein: CASSQVSLGKNIQYF.

At least ten counts were recorded for this clonotype. The chain has TRBV29-1 and TRBJ2-7; 10 bases match TRBD2. The germline V gene encodes CDR1 SQVTM and CDR2 ANQGSEA. This CDR3 is built from 14 residues. The V segment lost 4 bases and the J segment 1 base; nucleotides outside the gene matches: 4. The chain's CDR3 is CSVVKTSGSYEQYF. The CDR3 bases are TGCAGCGTTGTTAAGACTAGCGGGTCCTACGAGCAGTACTTC.